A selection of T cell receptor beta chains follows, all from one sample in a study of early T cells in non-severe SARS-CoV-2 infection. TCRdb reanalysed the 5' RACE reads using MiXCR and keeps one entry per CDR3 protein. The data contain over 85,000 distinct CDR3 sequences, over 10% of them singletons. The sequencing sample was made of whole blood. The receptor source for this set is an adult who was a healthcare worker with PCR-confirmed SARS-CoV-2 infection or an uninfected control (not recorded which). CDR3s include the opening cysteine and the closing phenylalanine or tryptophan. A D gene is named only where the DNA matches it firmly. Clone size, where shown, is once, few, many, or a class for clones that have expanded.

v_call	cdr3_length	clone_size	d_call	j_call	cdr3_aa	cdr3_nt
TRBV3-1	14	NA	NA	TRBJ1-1	CASSQDTPNTEAFF	TGTGCCAGCAGCCAAGATACGCCGAATACTGAAGCTTTCTTT
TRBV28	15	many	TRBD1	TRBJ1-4	CASSSQEGQGEKLFF	TGTGCCAGCAGTTCGCAAGAGGGACAGGGAGAAAAACTGTTTTTT
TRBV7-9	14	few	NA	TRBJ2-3	CASSLTGRPDTQYF	TGTGCCAGCAGCTTAACAGGGCGCCCAGATACGCAGTATTTT
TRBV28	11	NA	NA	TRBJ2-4	CASSLGAIQYF	TGTGCCAGCAGTTTGGGGGCTATTCAGTACTTC
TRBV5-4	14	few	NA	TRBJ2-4	CASSLPPQGNIQYF	TGTGCCAGCAGCTTGCCACCCCAGGGGAACATTCAGTACTTC
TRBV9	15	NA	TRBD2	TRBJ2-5	CASSPSGNYGETQYF	TGTGCCAGCAGCCCTAGCGGGAATTATGGAGAGACCCAGTACTTC
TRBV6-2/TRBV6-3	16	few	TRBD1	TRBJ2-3	CASSSKQGMDTDTQYF	TGTGCCAGCAGTTCGAAACAGGGGATGGACACAGATACGCAGTATTTT
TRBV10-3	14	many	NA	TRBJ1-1	CAISGETRNTEAFF	TGTGCCATCAGTGGTGAGACAAGGAACACTGAAGCTTTCTTT
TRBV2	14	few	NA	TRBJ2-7	CASTTGTISTEQYF	TGTGCCAGCACTACCGGGACCATATCTACGGAGCAGTACTTC
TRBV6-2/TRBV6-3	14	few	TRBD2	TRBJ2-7	CASSRRFLAEEQYF	TGTGCCAGCAGTCGCCGGTTCCTAGCGGAGGAGCAGTACTTC
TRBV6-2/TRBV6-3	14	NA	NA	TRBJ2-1	CASSYQGSPNEQFF	TGTGCCAGCAGTTATCAAGGAAGCCCCAATGAGCAGTTCTTC
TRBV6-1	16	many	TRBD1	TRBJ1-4	CASSEETGTGGEKLFF	TGTGCCAGCAGTGAGGAAACCGGGACAGGGGGCGAAAAACTGTTTTTT
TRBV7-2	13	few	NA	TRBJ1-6	CASGSSYNSPLHF	TGTGCCAGCGGCAGCTCCTATAATTCACCCCTCCACTTT
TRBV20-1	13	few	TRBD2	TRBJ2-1	CSVQAGFTDEQFF	TGCAGTGTCCAAGCGGGATTCACGGATGAGCAGTTCTTC
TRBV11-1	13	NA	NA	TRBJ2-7	CASSPRGRPEQYF	TGTGCCAGCAGCCCTCGGGGACGGCCCGAGCAGTACTTC
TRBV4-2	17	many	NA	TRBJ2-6	CASSQEGGLSGANVLTF	TGTGCCAGCAGCCAAGAGGGGGGTTTATCTGGGGCCAACGTCCTGACTTTC
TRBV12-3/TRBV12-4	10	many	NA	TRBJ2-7	CASGNHEQYF	TGTGCCAGCGGAAACCACGAGCAGTACTTC
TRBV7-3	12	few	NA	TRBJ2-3	CASSLTKDTQYF	TGTGCCAGCAGCCTAACTAAGGATACGCAGTATTTT
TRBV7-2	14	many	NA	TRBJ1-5	CASSLLPRNQPQHF	TGTGCCAGCAGCTTATTACCGCGCAATCAGCCCCAGCATTTT
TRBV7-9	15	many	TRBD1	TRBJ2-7	CASSTDRGLSYEQYF	TGTGCCAGCAGCACCGACAGGGGACTTTCCTACGAGCAGTACTTC